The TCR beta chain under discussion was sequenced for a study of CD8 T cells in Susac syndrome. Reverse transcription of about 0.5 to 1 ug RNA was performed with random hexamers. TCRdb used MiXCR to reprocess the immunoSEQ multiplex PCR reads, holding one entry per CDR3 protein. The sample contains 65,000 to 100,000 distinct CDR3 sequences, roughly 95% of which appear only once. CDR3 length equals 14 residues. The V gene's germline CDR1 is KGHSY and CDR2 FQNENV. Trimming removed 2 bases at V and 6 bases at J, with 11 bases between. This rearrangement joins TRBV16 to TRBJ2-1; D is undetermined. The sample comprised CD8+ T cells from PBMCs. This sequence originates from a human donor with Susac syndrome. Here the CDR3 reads CASSQDIRPNEQFF. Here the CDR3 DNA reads TGTGCCAGCAGCCAAGATATACGCCCCAATGAGCAGTTCTTC.